The source of this T cell receptor (beta chain) is a study of cytomegalovirus exposure and HLA in healthy donors. On this clone itself: As yet, its antigen is unknown.

In the PCR, 60 Vbeta and 13 Jbeta primers were used. The protocol was immunoSEQ multiplex PCR, while the TCRdb copy is restricted to in-frame clones and leaves out a portion. In the table there are 65,000 to 85,000 clones, about two thirds of which are singletons. General study results and limits: An apparent linkage of common viral pathogens to several of the most significant clusters emerged in a later analysis. Later, TCR association rates were found to vary by HLA locus, highest for DRB1 and lowest for HLA-C.

The sequencing sample was made of PBMCs. The clonotype originates from a woman aged 25-40 years in good health and CMV-seronegative.

CDR3 bases: TGTGCCAGCAGCTTAGGGACAGGGGGCAGCGAGCAGTACTTC. It translates to CASSLGTGGSEQYF. The rearrangement uses TRBV11-3 and TRBJ2-7; 11 nucleotides line up with TRBD1. Germline loops: CDR1 SGHNT, CDR2 YENEEA. The ends lost 1 base at V and 6 bases at J; junction bases unmatched: 2. The CDR3 is made up of 14 amino acids.